The 32 T cell receptor beta chains below all came from one sample that was sequenced in a study of blood T cell repertoires in COVID-19. Here immunoSEQ multiplex PCR was the method, and the copy in TCRdb shows in-frame clones only, minus some. The table shows tens of thousands of clones, with approximately 81% occurring only once. Sequencing was performed on peripheral blood. Receptor source: a man older than 75 with acute or convalescent COVID-19.

In this sample, this clone turned up a few times. The chain has TRBV3-1 (or the pseudogene TRBV3-2) and TRBJ2-7, with TRBD1 identical over 10 bases. This CDR3 has 14 residues. J lost 4 bases, V lost 8 bases, and 8 bases had no gene match. Looked up from germline, CDR1 is LGHDT and CDR2 is YNNKEL (reference sequence). CDR3 nucleotide sequence: TGTGCCAGCGGTCACTCGGGACAGGGGTACGAGCAGTACTTC. Its protein product is CASGHSGQGYEQYF.

This clone was recorded a few times. The chain links TRBV5-1 to TRBJ2-7, with TRBD1 matching 8 bases. CDR3 length equals 14 residues. CDR1 is SGHRS, CDR2 YFSETQ, per germline. V trimming: 2 bases; J trimming: 9 bases; junction bases outside the gene matches: 10. The CDR3 DNA reads as TGCGCCAGCAGCTTCCGAGACAGGGGAATTGGGCAGTACTTC. Residues: CASSFRDRGIGQYF.

The genes are TRBV7-9 and TRBJ2-3; D is ambiguous. Germline V gene data show CDR1 as SEHNR and CDR2 as FQNEAQ (reference sequence). V was clipped by 0 bases and J by 3 bases, with 22 bases between them. The CDR3 contains 19 residues. CDR3 in DNA: TGTGCCAGCAGCTTAGCGGTATGGAAGTCAACGACGCGGACAGATACGCAGTATTTT. As protein: CASSLAVWKSTTRTDTQYF.

The V call is TRBV6-5, the J call TRBJ1-5, with D unresolved. CDR1 is MNHEY and CDR2 is SVGAGI in the germline V gene. The CDR3 totals 14 residues. Trimming took 2 bases from V and 0 from J, leaving 5 bases between them. CDR3 sequence reads: CASSYRDSNQPQHF. CDR3 in DNA: TGTGCCAGCAGTTACCGGGATAGCAATCAGCCCCAGCATTTT.

The V call is TRBV6-2 or TRBV6-3, the J call TRBJ1-5; possibly TRBD1 for D (5 bases). The CDR3 covers 14 residues. Trimming took 4 bases from V and 0 from J, leaving 7 bases between them. The V gene's germline CDR1 is MNHEY and CDR2 SVGEGT. CDR3 DNA: TGTGCCAGCAGTTGGACACTTAGCAATCAGCCCCAGCATTTT. Protein sequence: CASSWTLSNQPQHF.

This chain connects TRBV12-3 or TRBV12-4 to TRBJ2-2; D uncertain. The CDR3 spans 13 residues. V lost 5 bases to trimming and J lost 7 bases, with 11 bases between them. CDR3 sequence (DNA): TGTGCCAGCAGTCTCACTAACTTCGGGGAGCTGTTTTTT. Translation: CASSLTNFGELFF.

V usage is TRBV6-5 and J usage is TRBJ2-7; tentative D call: TRBD1 (6 bases). CDR3 size: 14 residues. Germline V gene data show CDR1 as MNHEY and CDR2 as SVGAGI. V gave up 6 bases and J gave up 2 bases, with 14 bases separating them. The CDR3 region has the DNA TGTGCCAGCAGCTCCGGACAGATAGCCTACGAGCAGTACTTC. The encoded protein is CASSSGQIAYEQYF.

This clone was observed a few times. The chain has TRBV6-2 or TRBV6-3 and TRBJ2-1; D may be TRBD1 (6 bases). This CDR3 is 14 amino acids long. Germline-derived CDR1 and CDR2 are MNHEY and SVGEGT. Between the trimmed V and J ends, which lost 2 bases and 5 bases, there was a span of 10 bases. CDR3 DNA sequence: TGTGCCAGCAGTTACGTCAGGGGTAACAATGAGCAGTTCTTC. Its protein product is CASSYVRGNNEQFF.

The chain uses TRBV10-3 and TRBJ1-5, with D perhaps TRBD1 (5 bases). The CDR3 is 15 amino acids. The germline V gene encodes CDR1 ENHRY and CDR2 SYGVKD. Trimming pared 3 bases from V and 0 bases from J, leaving 9 bases between. The CDR3 sequence is CAISEGGDSNQPQHF. The CDR3 nucleotides are TGTGCCATCAGTGAAGGAGGGGATAGCAATCAGCCCCAGCATTTT.

This clone showed up just a few times. The chain recombines TRBV29-1 with TRBJ2-6; 7 nucleotides agree with TRBD1. Per germline, CDR1 SQVTM and CDR2 ANQGSEA. J was trimmed by 0 bases and V by 4 bases; bases with no gene match: 0. The CDR3 is made up of 14 amino acids. The CDR3 DNA sequence: TGCAGCGTTGGGGACAGCTCTGGGGCCAACGTCCTGACTTTC. Encoded protein: CSVGDSSGANVLTF.

The gene calls are TRBV5-4 and TRBJ2-5; tentatively, D is TRBD2 (5 bases). The CDR3 totals 14 residues. V lost 0 bases and J lost 2, with 8 bases in between. Germline CDR1 is SGHNT and CDR2 is YYREEE (reference sequence). The CDR3 sequence is CASSLGTRQETQYF. DNA of the CDR3: TGTGCCAGCAGCTTGGGTACTAGACAAGAGACCCAGTACTTC. Full variable domain (missing parts from reference TRBV5-4 and TRBJ2-5): ETGVTQSPTHLIKTRGQQVTLRCSSQSGHNTVSWYQQALGQGPQFIFQYYREEENGRGNFPPRFSGLQFPNYSSELNVNALELDDSALYLCASSLGTRQETQYFGPGTRLLVL.

This clone was detected only once. The chain uses TRBV6-5 and TRBJ2-1; D remains ambiguous. Germline CDR1 is MNHEY and CDR2 is SVGAGI. The CDR3 has 11 residues. V was pared by 2 bases and J by 9 bases, with 5 bases between. The CDR3 nucleotides read TGTGCCAGCAGTTACAGAGCTGAGCAGTTCTTC. Amino acid sequence: CASSYRAEQFF.

The genes are TRBV18 and TRBJ1-2; no clear D. V was clipped by 6 bases and J by 5 bases, with 16 bases between them. Looked up from germline, CDR1 is KGHSH and CDR2 is LQKENI. The CDR3 sequence is 14 residues long. CDR3 protein: CASSPDWRVYGYTF. CDR3 coding DNA: TGTGCCAGCTCTCCCGACTGGCGGGTTTATGGCTACACCTTC.

The rearrangement joins TRBV10-3 to TRBJ1-2; 7 nucleotides agree with TRBD1. The V gene's germline CDR1 is ENHRY and CDR2 SYGVKD. Trimming took 6 bases from V and 0 from J; bases not matched to a gene: 13. The CDR3 extends over 17 amino acids. The CDR3 region is CAIRVGDSGDTNYGYTF. In DNA form, the CDR3 reads TGTGCCATCAGGGTAGGGGACAGTGGAGATACTAACTATGGCTACACCTTC.

In this sample, this clone turned up once. The genes are TRBV12-3 or TRBV12-4 and TRBJ2-4; D uncertain. V was cut by 5 bases and J by 0 bases, with 5 bases left in between. CDR3 length equals 13 residues. Here the CDR3 reads CASSPLAKNIQYF. CDR3 sequence (DNA): TGTGCCAGCAGTCCTTTAGCCAAAAACATTCAGTACTTC.

The chain employs TRBV3-1 (or the pseudogene TRBV3-2) and TRBJ2-5; 7 nucleotides align to TRBD2. The junction had 6 bases not matched to a gene; V was cut back by 0 bases and J by 5 bases. Germline CDR1 reads LGHDT; CDR2 reads YNNKEL (reference sequence). The CDR3 runs 15 residues. The CDR3 sequence is CASSQDAGGRETQYF. CDR3 bases: TGTGCCAGCAGCCAAGATGCCGGGGGGAGGGAGACCCAGTACTTC.

The genes are TRBV14 and TRBJ2-7; no firm D call. This CDR3 spans 13 amino acids. Germline-derived CDR1 and CDR2 are SGHDN and FVKESK. The V gene lost 2 bases and the J gene lost 1 base, with 6 bases spanning the gap. CDR3 amino acids: CASSQRRSYEQYF. The DNA of the CDR3 is TGTGCCAGCAGCCAACGTAGATCCTACGAGCAGTACTTC.

The J gene is TRBJ1-5, the V gene TRBV10-3; TRBD1 might be the D (6 bases). Germline assignment: CDR1 ENHRY and CDR2 SYGVKD. The CDR3 contains 15 residues. V gave up 4 bases and J gave up 4 bases, with 14 bases separating them. CDR3 nucleotides: TGTGCCATCAGTGTAAGGGGGGGGAATAATCAGCCCCAGCATTTT. This gives the protein CAISVRGGNNQPQHF.

This clone was counted a few times. The chain joins TRBV4-1 to TRBJ2-7; the D is unclear. Between the trimmed V and J ends, which lost 0 bases and 3 bases, there was a span of 6 bases. Germline V gene sequence: CDR1 MGHRA, CDR2 YSYEKL. CDR3 size: 13 residues. This CDR3 reads CASSQENSYEQYF. CDR3 nucleotide sequence: TGCGCCAGCAGCCAAGAGAACAGCTACGAGCAGTACTTC.

The chain is built from TRBV5-1 and TRBJ2-3; 12 positions match TRBD2. This CDR3 is built from 17 residues. Trimming cost V 10 bases and J 0 bases; bases outside gene matches: 12. Germline V gene lookup returns CDR1 SGHRS and CDR2 YFSETQ. CDR3 residues: CASSSLAGGTSTDTQYF. The CDR3 bases are TGCGCCTCTTCATCACTAGCGGGGGGAACTAGCACAGATACGCAGTATTTT. The variable domain in full, with the rest retrieved from reference TRBV5-1 and TRBJ2-3, is KAGVTQTPRYLIKTRGQQVTLSCSPISGHRSVSWYQQTPGQGLQFLFEYFSETQRNKGNFPGRFSGRQFSNSRSEMNVSTLELGDSALYLCASSSLAGGTSTDTQYFGPGTRLTVL.

The chain couples TRBV24-1 to TRBJ2-1, with TRBD2 as a possible D gene (5 bases). The germline CDR1 and CDR2 sequences are KGHDR and SFDVKD. This CDR3 is 13 amino acids long. Between the trimmed V and J ends, which lost 0 bases and 9 bases, there was a span of 8 bases. CDR3 amino acids: CATSDLPGIEQFF. DNA of the CDR3: TGTGCCACCAGTGATTTGCCCGGGATTGAGCAGTTCTTC.

The chain couples TRBV12-3 or TRBV12-4 to TRBJ2-6; D uncertain. V dropped 3 bases and J dropped 3 bases, with 3 bases sitting between them. The CDR3 is 13 residues long. CDR3: CASSFVGANVLTF. The CDR3 DNA reads as TGTGCCAGCAGTTTCGTTGGGGCCAACGTCCTGACTTTC.

This chain connects TRBV7-2 to TRBJ1-3, with D unresolved. Germline CDR1 is SGHTA and CDR2 is FQGNSA. CDR3 length equals 15 residues. Trimming cost V 5 bases and J 0 bases, with 11 bases left between them. The CDR3 sequence is CASSNEITSGNTIYF. For the CDR3, the DNA is TGTGCCAGCAGCAATGAGATTACCTCTGGAAACACCATATATTTT.

This chain links TRBV25-1 with TRBJ1-2; TRBD1 matches 7 bases. The CDR3 totals 12 residues. Germline CDR1 reads MGHDK; CDR2 reads SYGVNS. The ends lost 6 bases at V and 8 bases at J; junction bases unmatched: 6. This CDR3 is CASSPQGIGYTF. The CDR3 DNA reads as TGTGCCAGCAGCCCACAGGGGATCGGCTACACCTTC.

CDR3 residues: CASSRPGMGETQYF. In DNA, the CDR3 is TGTGCCAGCAGCCGACCAGGGATGGGAGAGACCCAGTACTTC. The chain combines TRBV11-2 with TRBJ2-5; D possibly corresponds to TRBD1 (5 bases). CDR3 size: 14 residues. V was pared by 5 bases and J by 4 bases, with 14 bases between. Germline CDR1 reads SGHAT; CDR2 reads FQNNGV.

The chain uses TRBV5-6 and TRBJ2-2; TRBD2 matches at 7 bases. Germline CDR1 and CDR2: SGHDT and YYEEEE. CDR3 length equals 15 residues. The J segment lost 5 bases and the V segment lost 2 bases, leaving 6 bases of the junction unmatched. The CDR3 is CASSFGGGTTGELFF. CDR3 nucleotides: TGTGCCAGCAGCTTCGGGGGAGGGACTACCGGGGAGCTGTTTTTT.

The J gene is TRBJ1-6, the V gene TRBV18, with 7 positions matching TRBD1. CDR1 is KGHSH and CDR2 is LQKENI in the germline V gene. This CDR3 comprises 15 residues. V dropped 2 bases and J dropped 6; count of bases not matched to a gene: 4. CDR3 region: CASSPDRVSNSPLHF. CDR3 bases: TGTGCCAGCTCACCAGACAGGGTATCTAATTCACCCCTCCACTTT.

This clone was counted only a few times. The gene calls are TRBV5-1 and TRBJ2-3; 15 bases fit TRBD2. The CDR3 extends over 17 amino acids. The germline gives CDR1 SGHRS, CDR2 YFSETQ. The V segment lost 0 bases and the J segment 5 bases; nucleotides outside the gene matches: 4. CDR3 sequence: CASSLGTSGGAEDTQYF. CDR3 nucleotide sequence: TGCGCCAGCAGCTTGGGGACTAGCGGGGGGGCAGAAGATACGCAGTATTTT.

The rearrangement links TRBV6-2 or TRBV6-3 to TRBJ1-5, with 7 bases lining up with TRBD1. This CDR3 is 14 amino acids long. Germline V lookup: CDR1 MNHEY, CDR2 SVGEGT. V dropped 5 bases and J dropped 5; count of bases not matched to a gene: 6. The CDR3 reads CASSRDSRYQPQHF. The DNA of the CDR3 is TGTGCCAGCAGTCGGGACAGCAGATATCAGCCCCAGCATTTT.

The gene calls are TRBV11-3 and TRBJ2-1; TRBD2 might be the D (7 bases). Germline values: CDR1 SGHNT, CDR2 YENEEA. Trimming took off 8 bases at V and 7 bases at J, with 12 bases between the two ends. The length of the CDR3 is 12 residues. The chain's CDR3 is CASGGARNEQFF. CDR3 nucleotide sequence: TGTGCCAGCGGGGGGGCCAGGAATGAGCAGTTCTTC.

J is TRBJ2-5 and V is TRBV6-6, with 10 bases fitting TRBD2. CDR3 size: 14 residues. Per germline, CDR1 MNHNY and CDR2 SVGAGI (reference sequence). Trimming took 7 bases from V and 1 from J; bases not matched to a gene: 3. CDR3 coding DNA: TGTGCCAGCAACCAGCGGGGGGGCCAAGAGACCCAGTACTTC. It specifies CASNQRGGQETQYF.

The CDR3 bases are TGTGCCAGCAGCTTAGGGGTCGGGGAGACTAGCACAGATACGCAGTATTTT. This gives the protein CASSLGVGETSTDTQYF. The V and J genes are TRBV7-9 and TRBJ2-3; the D gene is possibly TRBD2 (5 bases). CDR1 is SEHNR and CDR2 is FQNEAQ in the germline V gene (reference sequence). The V end lost 1 base, the J end lost 0 bases, and 14 bases lay between the germline ends. This CDR3 is built from 17 residues.